Listed here are 10 T cell receptor beta chains from one sample, sequenced in a study of blood T cells in healthy people across ages. It was with a sample-barcoded 5' primer and a J-beta primer mix that a second PCR of about 7 to 12 cycles was run. TCRdb redid the calling of the 5' RACE reads with MiXCR, one entry per CDR3 protein. The table records 450,000 to 600,000 distinct CDR3 sequences, about a quarter of them present only once. These data were also reused for a study on T cells of mothers and their children.

Sequencing input: blood. The receptors derive from a boy aged 2 to 10 in good health.

This clonotype was observed a handful of times. The chain combines TRBV27 with TRBJ2-3; D may correspond to TRBD1 or TRBD2 (5 bases each). Trimming removed 6 bases at V and 8 bases at J, with 30 bases between. Per the germline V gene, CDR1 is MNHEY and CDR2 is SMNVEV (reference sequence). The CDR3 runs to 18 residues. The CDR3 spells CASSMDTPGPTVLATQYF. Here the CDR3 DNA reads TGTGCCAGCAGCATGGATACTCCGGGACCCACAGTCCTAGCTACGCAGTATTTT.

The chain combines TRBV6-1 with TRBJ2-3; 10 nucleotides agree with TRBD2. This CDR3 is built from 16 residues. Unmatched junction bases numbered 7, after V lost 4 bases and J lost 3 bases. In germline, CDR1 is MNHNS, CDR2 SASEGT. CDR3 residues: CASSGASGRSTDTQYF. The CDR3 nucleotides are TGTGCCAGCAGTGGCGCTAGCGGGAGATCTACAGATACGCAGTATTTT.

Only a few counts were recorded for this clonotype. The chain employs TRBV7-6 and TRBJ1-1, with unresolved D. Deletions cut 0 bases from V and 4 bases from J, with 6 bases between. The germline V gene encodes CDR1 SGHVS and CDR2 FNYEAQ. This CDR3 has 13 amino acids. CDR3 DNA sequence: TGTGCCAGCAGCTTAGCCCGGCGCACTGAAGCTTTCTTT. Residues: CASSLARRTEAFF.

This clonotype was counted a few times. V is TRBV11-2 and J is TRBJ2-5; 12 bases fit TRBD2. With the DNA end fitting TRBJ2-1 better, the J assignment may be wrong. The CDR3 has 15 amino acids. Germline lookup yields CDR1 SGHAT and CDR2 FQNNGV. Here the CDR3 DNA reads TGTGCCAGCAGATACCTAGCGGGAGGGTACAATGAGCAGTTCTTC. Protein sequence: CASRYLAGGYNEQFF.

The genes are TRBV7-2 and TRBJ2-5; the D is unclear. The J call is doubtful: the DNA matches TRBJ2-7 better. This CDR3 spans 13 amino acids. Germline V gene data show CDR1 as SGHTA and CDR2 as FQGNSA. CDR3 nucleotides: TGTGCCAGCAGCATGGTGGGCCACTACGAGCAGTACTTC. Its translation is CASSMVGHYEQYF.

This clonotype was counted many times. This chain uses TRBV20-1 with TRBJ2-5; D call uncertain. Germline V gene sequence: CDR1 DFQATT, CDR2 SNEGSKA (reference sequence). This CDR3 spans 14 amino acids. V lost 5 bases and J lost 4, with 17 bases in between. CDR3 amino acids: CSAPEGSERETQYF. The CDR3 DNA follows: TGCAGTGCTCCCGAAGGAAGCGAGCGAGAGACCCAGTACTTC.

This clonotype was found a few times. The DNA for the CDR3 is TGTGCCAGCAGTTACTCGACAGGGAACGGCTCACCCCTCCACTTT. It codes for CASSYSTGNGSPLHF. The rearrangement links TRBV6-2 or TRBV6-3 to TRBJ1-6; TRBD1 aligns across 7 bases. This CDR3 contains 15 residues. Germline assignment: CDR1 MNHEY and CDR2 SVGEGT. V lost 0 bases and J lost 10; bases outside the gene matches: 6.

In this sample, this clonotype turned up a few times. The J gene is TRBJ1-6, the V gene TRBV2; no firm D call. The V gene lost 7 bases and the J gene lost 7 bases, with 11 bases spanning the gap. Germline assignment: CDR1 SNHLY and CDR2 FYNNEI. The length of the CDR3 is 13 residues. CDR3 sequence reads: CASIGQANSPLHF. CDR3 DNA sequence: TGTGCCAGCATAGGGCAGGCAAATTCACCCCTCCACTTT.

The V and J genes are TRBV27 and TRBJ2-5; the match to TRBD2 covers 7 bases. The CDR3 consists of 14 residues. V lost 3 bases and J lost 5; bases outside the gene matches: 6. Looked up from germline, CDR1 is MNHEY and CDR2 is SMNVEV (reference sequence). The chain's CDR3 is CASSFAGVGETQYF. The CDR3 coding sequence is TGTGCCAGCAGTTTTGCGGGAGTCGGGGAGACCCAGTACTTC.

This clonotype came up a few times. The chain is built from TRBV27 and TRBJ2-5; TRBD2 matches at 8 bases. After removal of 0 bases from V and 7 bases from J, the junction contained 7 bases not matched to a gene. The CDR3 extends over 15 amino acids. The germline V gene encodes CDR1 MNHEY and CDR2 SMNVEV (reference sequence). The CDR3 sequence is CASSLSVAGYGTQYF. Here the CDR3 DNA reads TGTGCCAGCAGTTTATCGGTAGCGGGGTACGGGACCCAGTACTTC.